The 15 T cell receptor beta chains presented below share a single source sample, sequenced in a study of T cells in Graves' hyperthyroidism and ophthalmopathy. There were TCR beta CDR3 regions amplified from RNA transcripts. The TCR CDR3 was amplified in a first-round RT-PCR using the HTBI primer set. TCRdb fed the multiplex PCR reads into MiXCR, producing one record per CDR3 protein. The sample lists hundreds of thousands of distinct CDR3 sequences; around 38% were seen once. Sequences were obtained from blood. The receptors shown here come from a man in his late teens or twenties with Graves' hyperthyroidism.

In regard to this clonotype: A read error may explain this, as a much larger clone is one base away. J is TRBJ1-2 and V is TRBV12-3 or TRBV12-4; D call uncertain. With 8 bases removed from V and 2 bases from J, the gap between germline ends came to 15 bases. The CDR3 contains 14 residues. CDR3 coding DNA: TGTGCCAGCCGAGCTGGGCCTATAAACTATGGCTACACCTTC. Its translation: CASRAGPINYGYTF.

This clonotype was counted ten times or more. The genes are TRBV10-1 and TRBJ2-7; TRBD1 agrees at 8 bases. Germline trimming cut 5 bases from V and 6 bases from J; bases unmatched to any gene: 9. The CDR3 runs to 14 residues. Germline V gene data show CDR1 as WNHNN and CDR2 as SYGVQD (reference sequence). Here the CDR3 reads CASSRSTGVFEQYF. DNA for the CDR3: TGCGCCAGCAGTCGATCGACAGGGGTGTTCGAGCAGTACTTC.

This clonotype was detected only a few times. The CDR3 is CASSVDGADEQYF. The CDR3 DNA sequence: TGTGCCAGCAGCGTAGACGGGGCCGACGAGCAGTACTTC. The chain has TRBV9 and TRBJ2-7, with D perhaps matching TRBD1 or TRBD2 (5 bases each). Trimming left V 0 bases short and J 5 bases short, with 9 bases between. The CDR3 consists of 13 residues. Looked up from germline, CDR1 is SGDLS and CDR2 is YYNGEE.

As for this clonotype: Compared with germline, one end of the junction differs, possibly owing to a read error. The CDR3 sequence: CASSRTSGNSYEQYF. In DNA, the CDR3 is TGTGCCAGCAGTCGTACTAGCGGCAACTCCTACGAGCAGTACTTC. The rearrangement uses TRBV10-3 and TRBJ2-7, with 8 bases matching TRBD2. The CDR3 consists of 15 residues. Germline V gene data show CDR1 as ENHRY and CDR2 as SYGVKD.

This clonotype was counted ten times or more. This rearrangement joins TRBV9 to TRBJ2-2; D not certain. CDR1 SGDLS and CDR2 YYNGEE come from the germline V gene. Trimming left V 5 bases short and J 7 bases short, with 12 bases between. The CDR3 covers 13 residues. The CDR3 reads CASSPNPDGELFF. DNA of the CDR3: TGTGCCAGCAGTCCCAATCCGGACGGGGAGCTGTTTTTT.

The CDR3 region is CASSPWSDRVRPYEQYF. DNA of the CDR3: TGTGCCAGTAGTCCTTGGTCGGACAGGGTGCGCCCCTACGAGCAGTACTTC. The genes are TRBV19 and TRBJ2-7, with 8 bases lining up with TRBD1. The V gene end was trimmed by 5 bases and the J gene end by 2 bases; junction bases not matched to a gene: 14. The germline gives CDR1 LNHDA, CDR2 SQIVND (reference sequence). The CDR3 covers 17 residues.

The gene calls are TRBV11-2 and TRBJ2-7, with 8 bases aligning to TRBD2. The V and J ends lost 2 bases and 2 bases, in that order; junction bases with no gene match: 2. The CDR3 consists of 14 residues. Looked up from germline, CDR1 is SGHAT and CDR2 is FQNNGV. CDR3 protein: CASSLQRGTYEQYF. The DNA of the CDR3 is TGTGCCAGCAGCTTACAGCGGGGGACCTACGAGCAGTACTTC.

The rearrangement uses TRBV6-5 and TRBJ1-2; TRBD1 might be the D (6 bases). Germline V gene data show CDR1 as MNHEY and CDR2 as SVGAGI. V was shortened by 7 bases and J by 3 bases, with 12 bases between the two germline ends. CDR3 length: 13 amino acids. This CDR3 reads CASTPGVDYGYTF. DNA of the CDR3: TGTGCCAGCACCCCAGGGGTGGACTATGGCTACACCTTC.

Comment on this clonotype: This could be a read error, since a much larger clone is one nucleotide away. Since the CDR3 does not end with the conserved phenylalanine or tryptophan, this likely comes from a read error. The CDR3 DNA is TGTGCCAGCAGTCCAAGGACAGTCGATCAGCCCCAGCATGTT. This translates into CASSPRTVDQPQHV. This rearrangement joins TRBV7-2 to TRBJ1-5; a possible D gene is TRBD1 (6 bases). V was pared by 6 bases and J by 5 bases, with 14 bases between. Germline V gene sequence: CDR1 SGHTA, CDR2 FQGNSA. The CDR3 consists of 14 residues.

This clonotype was observed at least ten times. The genes are TRBV10-3 and TRBJ1-2; 7 bases map to TRBD1. V gave up 10 bases and J gave up 5 bases; unmatched junction bases: 16. The CDR3 has 15 residues. CDR1 and CDR2 from the germline V gene are ENHRY and SYGVKD. CDR3 sequence reads: CASSPRQGKGYGYTF. CDR3 sequence (DNA): TGTGCCAGCAGCCCACGACAGGGAAAGGGATATGGCTACACCTTC.

Worth noting for this clonotype: Given the absence of the conserved phenylalanine or tryptophan at the CDR3 end, a read error is likely. The V and J genes are TRBV5-1 and TRBJ1-1; D is perhaps TRBD1 (5 bases). V was clipped by 9 bases and J by 4 bases, with 19 bases between them. The germline CDR1 and CDR2 sequences are SGHRS and YFSETQ. The CDR3 covers 14 residues. CDR3 coding DNA: TGCGCCACCGGAGTGGGCAGGGAGGGCACTGAAGCTTTCCTT. Encoded protein: CATGVGREGTEAFL.

This clonotype was observed a single time. The chain is built from TRBV7-2 and TRBJ2-7; TRBD2 matches at 11 bases. Germline assignment: CDR1 SGHTA and CDR2 FQGNSA. J gave up 2 bases and V 5 bases, and 11 bases lay outside the gene matches. CDR3 length equals 17 residues. Here the CDR3 reads CASSPRTSGFRTYEQYF. The CDR3 region has the DNA TGTGCCAGCAGCCCTCGGACTAGCGGGTTTCGTACCTACGAGCAGTACTTC.

The gene calls are TRBV4-1 and TRBJ2-7; no definite D call. The germline gives CDR1 MGHRA, CDR2 YSYEKL. V dropped 0 bases and J dropped 7 bases, with 10 bases sitting between them. This CDR3 is 13 amino acids long. The CDR3 region is CASSQDKVGEQYF. The CDR3 bases are TGCGCCAGCAGCCAAGATAAGGTGGGGGAGCAGTACTTC.

V usage is TRBV6-5 and J usage is TRBJ2-3; 14 bases fit TRBD2. Germline-derived CDR1 and CDR2 are MNHEY and SVGAGI. The CDR3 spans 17 residues. V lost 6 bases, J lost 6 bases, and 11 bases stayed unmatched. CDR3 region: CASSSEPGLAGEDTQYF. The CDR3 nucleotides read TGTGCCAGCAGCTCCGAGCCGGGACTAGCGGGAGAGGATACGCAGTATTTT.

The rearrangement uses TRBV10-3 and TRBJ1-6, with 7 bases that match TRBD1. The CDR3 runs 15 residues. V lost 11 bases, J lost 7 bases, and 14 bases stayed unmatched. Germline V gene lookup returns CDR1 ENHRY and CDR2 SYGVKD. The CDR3 region is CAWSVDRAVNSPLHF. CDR3 nucleotide sequence: TGTGCCTGGAGTGTAGACAGGGCGGTGAATTCACCCCTCCACTTT.